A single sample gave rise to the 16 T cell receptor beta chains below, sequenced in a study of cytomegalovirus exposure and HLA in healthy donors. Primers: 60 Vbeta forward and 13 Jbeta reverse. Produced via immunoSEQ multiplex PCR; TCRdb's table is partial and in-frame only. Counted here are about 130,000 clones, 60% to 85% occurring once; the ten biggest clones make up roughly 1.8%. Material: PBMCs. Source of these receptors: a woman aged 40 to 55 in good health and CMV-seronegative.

This CDR3 reads CATLNRDSGGYTF. In nucleotides, the CDR3 is TGTGCCACCTTAAACAGGGATTCAGGCGGCTACACCTTC. The chain couples TRBV19 to TRBJ1-2, with D tentatively TRBD1 (6 bases). Trimming stripped 10 bases from V and 8 bases from J, with 20 bases between. Germline V gene data show CDR1 as LNHDA and CDR2 as SQIVND (reference sequence). The CDR3 extends over 13 amino acids.

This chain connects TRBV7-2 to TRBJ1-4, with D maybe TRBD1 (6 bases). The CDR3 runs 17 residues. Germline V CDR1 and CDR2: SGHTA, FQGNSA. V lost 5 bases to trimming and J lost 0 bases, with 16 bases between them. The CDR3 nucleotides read TGTGCCAGCAGCCTCCAGACAGGCTTTGCAACTAATGAAAAACTGTTTTTT. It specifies CASSLQTGFATNEKLFF.

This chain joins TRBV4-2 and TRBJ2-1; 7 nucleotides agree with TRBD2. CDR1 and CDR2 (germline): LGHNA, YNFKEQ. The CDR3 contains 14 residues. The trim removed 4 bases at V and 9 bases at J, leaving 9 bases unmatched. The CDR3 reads CASSLGGGPSEQFF. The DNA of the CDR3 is TGTGCCAGCAGCCTCGGGGGAGGGCCAAGTGAGCAGTTCTTC.

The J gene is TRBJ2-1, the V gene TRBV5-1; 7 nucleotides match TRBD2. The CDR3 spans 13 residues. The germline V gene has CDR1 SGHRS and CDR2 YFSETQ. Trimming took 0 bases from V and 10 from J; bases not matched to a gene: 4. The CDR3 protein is CASSLAGGREQFF. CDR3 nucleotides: TGCGCCAGCAGCTTGGCCGGGGGGAGGGAGCAGTTCTTC.

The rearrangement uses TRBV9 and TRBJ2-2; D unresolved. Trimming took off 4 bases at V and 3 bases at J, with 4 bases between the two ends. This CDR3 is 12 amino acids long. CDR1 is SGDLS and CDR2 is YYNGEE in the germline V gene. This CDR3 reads CASSTYTGELFF. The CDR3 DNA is TGTGCCAGCAGCACTTACACCGGGGAGCTGTTTTTT.

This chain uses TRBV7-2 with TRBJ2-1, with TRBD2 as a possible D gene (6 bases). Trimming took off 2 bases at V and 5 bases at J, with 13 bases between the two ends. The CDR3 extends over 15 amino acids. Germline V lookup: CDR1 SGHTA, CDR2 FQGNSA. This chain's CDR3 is CASSLTRGAHNEQFF. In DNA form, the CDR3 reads TGTGCCAGCAGCTTAACTCGCGGGGCCCACAATGAGCAGTTCTTC.

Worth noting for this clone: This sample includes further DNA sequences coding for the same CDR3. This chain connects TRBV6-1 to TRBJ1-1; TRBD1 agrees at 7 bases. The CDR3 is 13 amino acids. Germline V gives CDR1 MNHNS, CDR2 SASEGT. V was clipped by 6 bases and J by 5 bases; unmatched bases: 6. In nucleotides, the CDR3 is TGTGCCAGCAGGTGGACAGGTCGGACTGAAGCTTTCTTT. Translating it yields CASRWTGRTEAFF.

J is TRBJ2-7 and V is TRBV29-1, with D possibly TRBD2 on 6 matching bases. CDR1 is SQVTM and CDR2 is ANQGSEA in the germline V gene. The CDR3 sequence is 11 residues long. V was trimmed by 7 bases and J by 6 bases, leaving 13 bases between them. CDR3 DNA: TGCAGCGCCAGACTAGATCTCGAGCAGTACTTC. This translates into CSARLDLEQYF.

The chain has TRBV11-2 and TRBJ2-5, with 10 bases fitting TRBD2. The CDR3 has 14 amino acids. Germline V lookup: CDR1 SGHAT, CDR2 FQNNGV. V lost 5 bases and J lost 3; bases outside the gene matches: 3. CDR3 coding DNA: TGTGCCAGCAGCAAAGGGACTAGCGAAGAGACCCAGTACTTC. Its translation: CASSKGTSEETQYF.

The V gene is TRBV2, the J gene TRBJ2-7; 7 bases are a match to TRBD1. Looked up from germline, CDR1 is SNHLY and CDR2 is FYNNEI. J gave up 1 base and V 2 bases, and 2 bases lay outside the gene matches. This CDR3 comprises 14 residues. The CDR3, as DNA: TGTGCCAGCAGTGAACAGGGGGTGTCCTACGAGCAGTACTTC. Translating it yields CASSEQGVSYEQYF. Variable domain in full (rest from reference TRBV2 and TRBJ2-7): EPEVTQTPSHQVTQMGQEVILRCVPISNHLYFYWYRQILGQKVEFLVSFYNNEISEKSEIFDDQFSVERPDGSNFTLKIRSTKLEDSAMYFCASSEQGVSYEQYFGPGTRLTVT.

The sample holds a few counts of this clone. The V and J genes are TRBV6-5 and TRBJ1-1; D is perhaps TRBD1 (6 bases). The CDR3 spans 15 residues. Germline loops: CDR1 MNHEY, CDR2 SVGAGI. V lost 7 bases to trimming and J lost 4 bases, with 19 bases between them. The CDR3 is CASNIGGGVGTEAFF. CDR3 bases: TGTGCCAGCAACATAGGGGGGGGCGTGGGCACTGAAGCTTTCTTT.

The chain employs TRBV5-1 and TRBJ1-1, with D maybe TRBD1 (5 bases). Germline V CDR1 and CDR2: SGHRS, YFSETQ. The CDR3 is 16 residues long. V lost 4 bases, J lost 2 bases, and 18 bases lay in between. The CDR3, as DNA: TGCGCCAGCAGCCGTACTCGGACGGGGGGAAACACTGAAGCTTTCTTT. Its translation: CASSRTRTGGNTEAFF.

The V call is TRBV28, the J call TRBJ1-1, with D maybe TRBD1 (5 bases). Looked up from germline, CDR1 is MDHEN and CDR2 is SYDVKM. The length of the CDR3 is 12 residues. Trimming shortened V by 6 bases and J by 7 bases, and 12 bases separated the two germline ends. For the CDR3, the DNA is TGTGCCAGCAGCCCGGGGGGGGGTGAAGCTTTCTTT. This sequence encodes CASSPGGGEAFF.

The CDR3 nucleotides are TGTGCCAGCAGCTTGGCCACCAGCTCTGGGGCCAACGTCCTGACTTTC. It is translated as CASSLATSSGANVLTF. The V and J genes are TRBV13 and TRBJ2-6; D is unresolved. V was shortened by 3 bases and J by 0 bases, with 9 bases between the two germline ends. This CDR3 is 16 amino acids long. Germline V gene sequence: CDR1 PRHDT, CDR2 FYEKMQ (reference sequence).

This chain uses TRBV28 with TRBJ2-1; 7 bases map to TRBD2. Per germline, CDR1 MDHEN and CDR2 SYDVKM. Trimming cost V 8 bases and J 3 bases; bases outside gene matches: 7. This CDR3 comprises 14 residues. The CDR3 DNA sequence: TGTGCCAGCGGGGGGGAAGTAAACTACAATGAGCAGTTCTTC. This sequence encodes CASGGEVNYNEQFF.

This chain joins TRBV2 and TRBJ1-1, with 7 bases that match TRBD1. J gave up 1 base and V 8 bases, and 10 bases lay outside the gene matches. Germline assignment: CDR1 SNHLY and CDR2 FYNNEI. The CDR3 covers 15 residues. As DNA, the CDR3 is TGTGCCAGCCGGAGACCGCCAGGGGGGAACACTGAAGCTTTCTTT. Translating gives CASRRPPGGNTEAFF. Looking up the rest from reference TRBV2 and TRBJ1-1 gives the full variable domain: EPEVTQTPSHQVTQMGQEVILRCVPISNHLYFYWYRQILGQKVEFLVSFYNNEISEKSEIFDDQFSVERPDGSNFTLKIRSTKLEDSAMYFCASRRPPGGNTEAFFGQGTRLTVV.